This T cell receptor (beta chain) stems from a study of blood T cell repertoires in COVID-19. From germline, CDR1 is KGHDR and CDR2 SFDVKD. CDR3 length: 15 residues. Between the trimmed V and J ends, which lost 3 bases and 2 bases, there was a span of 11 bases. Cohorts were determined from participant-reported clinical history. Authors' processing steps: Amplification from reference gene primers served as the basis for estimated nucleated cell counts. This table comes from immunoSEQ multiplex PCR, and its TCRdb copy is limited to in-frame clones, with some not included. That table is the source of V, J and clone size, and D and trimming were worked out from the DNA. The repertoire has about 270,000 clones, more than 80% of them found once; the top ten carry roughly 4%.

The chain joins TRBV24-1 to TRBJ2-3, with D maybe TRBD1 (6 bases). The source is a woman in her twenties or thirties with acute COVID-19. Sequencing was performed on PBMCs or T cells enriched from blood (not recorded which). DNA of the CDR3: TGTGCCACCAGTGATAGGGGGTATCCCACAGATACGCAGTATTTT. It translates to CATSDRGYPTDTQYF.